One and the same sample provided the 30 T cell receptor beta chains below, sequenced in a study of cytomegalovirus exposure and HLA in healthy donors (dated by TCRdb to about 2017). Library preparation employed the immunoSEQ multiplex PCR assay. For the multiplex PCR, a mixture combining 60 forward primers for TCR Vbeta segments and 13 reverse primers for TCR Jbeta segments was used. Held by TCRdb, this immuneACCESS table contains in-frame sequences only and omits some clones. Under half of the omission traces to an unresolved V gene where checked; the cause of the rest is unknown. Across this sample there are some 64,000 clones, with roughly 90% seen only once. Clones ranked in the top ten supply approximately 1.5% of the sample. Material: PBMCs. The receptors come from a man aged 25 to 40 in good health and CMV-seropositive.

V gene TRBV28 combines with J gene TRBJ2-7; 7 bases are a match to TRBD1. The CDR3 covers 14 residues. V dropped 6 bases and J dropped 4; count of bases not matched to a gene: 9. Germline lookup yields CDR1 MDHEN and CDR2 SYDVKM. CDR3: CASRSTGTKYEQYF. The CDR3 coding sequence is TGTGCCAGCAGATCGACAGGGACCAAATACGAGCAGTACTTC.

The CDR3 protein is CASSAGILTYEQYF. CDR3 coding DNA: TGCGCCAGCAGCGCCGGGATCCTTACCTACGAGCAGTACTTC. This rearrangement joins TRBV5-1 to TRBJ2-7; possible D gene TRBD2, 5 bases. This CDR3 has 14 amino acids. V gave up 4 bases and J gave up 2 bases, with 13 bases separating them. Germline V gene sequence: CDR1 SGHRS, CDR2 YFSETQ.

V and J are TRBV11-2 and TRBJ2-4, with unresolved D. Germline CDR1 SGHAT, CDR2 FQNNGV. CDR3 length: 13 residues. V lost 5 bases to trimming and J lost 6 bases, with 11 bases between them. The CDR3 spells CASSQSVVNIQYF. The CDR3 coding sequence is TGTGCCAGCAGCCAGAGCGTGGTAAACATTCAGTACTTC.

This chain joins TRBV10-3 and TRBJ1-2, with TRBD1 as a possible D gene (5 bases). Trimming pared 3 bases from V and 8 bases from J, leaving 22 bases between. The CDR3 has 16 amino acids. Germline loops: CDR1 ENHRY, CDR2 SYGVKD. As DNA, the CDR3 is TGTGCCATCAGTGATCCCGGGCTCCCGCTGGGGGGGGGCTACACCTTC. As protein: CAISDPGLPLGGGYTF.

The CDR3 loop reads CASSPRGDTQYF. CDR3 bases: TGTGCCAGCTCACCCAGGGGAGATACGCAGTATTTT. This chain uses TRBV18 with TRBJ2-3; the D gene is possibly TRBD1 (6 bases). In germline, CDR1 is KGHSH, CDR2 LQKENI. Trimming left V 3 bases short and J 5 bases short, with 6 bases between. This CDR3 comprises 12 residues. Full variable domain (outside the CDR3, taken from reference TRBV18 and TRBJ2-3): NAGVMQNPRHLVRRRGQEARLRCSPMKGHSHVYWYRQLPEEGLKFMVYLQKENIIDESGMPKERFSAEFPKEGPSILRIQQVVRGDSAAYFCASSPRGDTQYFGPGTRLTVL.

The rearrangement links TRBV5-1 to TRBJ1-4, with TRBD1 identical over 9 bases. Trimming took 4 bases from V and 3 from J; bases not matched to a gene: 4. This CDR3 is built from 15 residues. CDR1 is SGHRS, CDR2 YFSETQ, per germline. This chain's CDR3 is CASSGGQGANEKLFF. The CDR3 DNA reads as TGCGCCAGCAGCGGGGGACAGGGCGCTAATGAAAAACTGTTTTTT. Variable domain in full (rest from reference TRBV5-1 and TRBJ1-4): KAGVTQTPRYLIKTRGQQVTLSCSPISGHRSVSWYQQTPGQGLQFLFEYFSETQRNKGNFPGRFSGRQFSNSRSEMNVSTLELGDSALYLCASSGGQGANEKLFFGSGTQLSVL.

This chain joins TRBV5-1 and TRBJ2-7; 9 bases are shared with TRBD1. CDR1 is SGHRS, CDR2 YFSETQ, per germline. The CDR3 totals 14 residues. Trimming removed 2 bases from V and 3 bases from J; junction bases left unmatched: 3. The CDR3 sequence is CASSFGTGNYEQYF. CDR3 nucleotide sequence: TGCGCCAGCAGCTTCGGGACAGGGAACTACGAGCAGTACTTC.

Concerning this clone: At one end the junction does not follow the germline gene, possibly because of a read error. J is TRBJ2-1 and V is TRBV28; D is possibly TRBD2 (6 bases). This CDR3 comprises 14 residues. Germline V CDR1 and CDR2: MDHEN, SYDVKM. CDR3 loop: CASRSRDSDNEQFF. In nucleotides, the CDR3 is TGTGCCAGCAGGTCCCGGGACTCCGACAATGAGCAGTTCTTC.

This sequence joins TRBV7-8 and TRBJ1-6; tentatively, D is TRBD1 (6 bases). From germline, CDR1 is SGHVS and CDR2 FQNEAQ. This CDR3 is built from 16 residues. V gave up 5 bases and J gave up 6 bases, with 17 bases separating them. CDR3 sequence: CASSPSSARGNSPLHF. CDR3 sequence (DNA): TGTGCCAGCAGCCCAAGTTCGGCCAGGGGTAATTCACCCCTCCACTTT.

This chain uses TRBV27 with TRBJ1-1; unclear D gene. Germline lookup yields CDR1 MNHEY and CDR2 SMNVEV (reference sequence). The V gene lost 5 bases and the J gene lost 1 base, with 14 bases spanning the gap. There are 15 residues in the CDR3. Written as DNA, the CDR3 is TGTGCCAGCAGTCCCCGCGCCGTTGGGAACACTGAAGCTTTCTTT. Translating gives CASSPRAVGNTEAFF.

The CDR3, as DNA: TGTGCCAGCACCCTTAGGGAGGGAGAGACCCAGTACTTC. This sequence encodes CASTLREGETQYF. This sequence joins TRBV28 and TRBJ2-5; TRBD2 matches 7 bases. The CDR3 spans 13 residues. Looked up from germline, CDR1 is MDHEN and CDR2 is SYDVKM. Unmatched junction bases numbered 6, after V lost 7 bases and J lost 4 bases.

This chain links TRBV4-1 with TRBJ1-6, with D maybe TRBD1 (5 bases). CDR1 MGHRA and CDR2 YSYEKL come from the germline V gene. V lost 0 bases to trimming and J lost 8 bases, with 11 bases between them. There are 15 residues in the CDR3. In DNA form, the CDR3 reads TGCGCCAGCAGCCAAGACTCCAGGGATGATTCACCCCTCCACTTT. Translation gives CASSQDSRDDSPLHF.

The CDR3 protein is CASSPGQGFYEQYF. The CDR3 DNA reads TGTGCCAGCTCACCGGGACAGGGGTTCTACGAGCAGTACTTC. This sequence joins TRBV18 and TRBJ2-7; 10 bases match TRBD1. The junction had 2 bases not matched to a gene; V was cut back by 3 bases and J by 3 bases. In germline, CDR1 is KGHSH, CDR2 LQKENI. CDR3 size: 14 residues.

The CDR3 loop is CASSLEGLAGVETQYF. DNA of the CDR3: TGCGCCAGCAGCTTGGAAGGACTAGCGGGAGTTGAGACCCAGTACTTC. The chain employs TRBV5-1 and TRBJ2-5; TRBD2 matches 13 bases. The germline CDR1 and CDR2 sequences are SGHRS and YFSETQ. With V trimmed by 0 bases and J by 5 bases, 4 bases remained unmatched. The CDR3 contains 16 residues.

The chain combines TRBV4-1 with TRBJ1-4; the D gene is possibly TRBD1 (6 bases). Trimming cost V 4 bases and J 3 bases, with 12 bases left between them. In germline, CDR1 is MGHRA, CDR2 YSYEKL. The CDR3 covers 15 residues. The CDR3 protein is CASSPPGHSNEKLFF. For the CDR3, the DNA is TGCGCCAGCAGCCCGCCGGGACATTCTAATGAAAAACTGTTTTTT.

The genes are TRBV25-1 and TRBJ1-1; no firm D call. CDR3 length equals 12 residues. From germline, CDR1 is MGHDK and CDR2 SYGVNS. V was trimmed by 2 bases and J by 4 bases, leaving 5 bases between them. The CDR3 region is CASSEHSTEAFF. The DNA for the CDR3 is TGTGCCAGCAGTGAACACAGCACTGAAGCTTTCTTT.

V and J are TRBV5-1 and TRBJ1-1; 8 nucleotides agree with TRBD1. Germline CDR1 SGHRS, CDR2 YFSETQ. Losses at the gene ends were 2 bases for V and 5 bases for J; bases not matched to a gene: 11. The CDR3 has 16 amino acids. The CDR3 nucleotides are TGCGCCAGCAGCTTAACCCTCCAGGGGGCAGGAACTGAAGCTTTCTTT. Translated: CASSLTLQGAGTEAFF.

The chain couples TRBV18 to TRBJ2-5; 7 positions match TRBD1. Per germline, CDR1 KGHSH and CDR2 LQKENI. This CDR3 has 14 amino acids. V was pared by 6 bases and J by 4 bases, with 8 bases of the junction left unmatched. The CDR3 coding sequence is TGTGCCAGCTCCGCCGACAGGGACGGAGAGACCCAGTACTTC. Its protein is CASSADRDGETQYF.

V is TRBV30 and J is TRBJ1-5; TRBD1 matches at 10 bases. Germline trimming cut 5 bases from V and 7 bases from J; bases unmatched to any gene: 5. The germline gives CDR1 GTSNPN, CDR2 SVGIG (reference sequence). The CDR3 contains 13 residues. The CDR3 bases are TGTGCCTGGGCGACAGGGGGCGGCCAGCCCCAGCATTTT. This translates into CAWATGGGQPQHF.

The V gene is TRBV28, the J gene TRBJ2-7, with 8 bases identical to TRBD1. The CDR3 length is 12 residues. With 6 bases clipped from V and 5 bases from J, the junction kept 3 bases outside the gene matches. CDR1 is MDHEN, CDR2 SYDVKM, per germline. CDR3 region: CASRTGANEQYF. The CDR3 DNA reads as TGTGCCAGCAGGACAGGGGCTAACGAGCAGTACTTC.

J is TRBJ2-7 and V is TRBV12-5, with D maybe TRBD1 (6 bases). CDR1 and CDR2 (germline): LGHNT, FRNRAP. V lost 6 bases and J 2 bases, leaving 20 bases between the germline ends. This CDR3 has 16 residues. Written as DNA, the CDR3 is TGTGCTAGTGGCCCTCAACAGGGTCAAAGGACCTACGAGCAGTACTTC. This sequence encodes CASGPQQGQRTYEQYF.

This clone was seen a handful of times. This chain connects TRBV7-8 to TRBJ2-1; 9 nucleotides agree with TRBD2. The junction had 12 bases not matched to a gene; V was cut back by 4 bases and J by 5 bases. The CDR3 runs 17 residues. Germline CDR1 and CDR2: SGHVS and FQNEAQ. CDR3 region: CASSYGASGKRNNEQFF. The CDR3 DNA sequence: TGTGCCAGCAGCTACGGAGCTAGCGGGAAAAGGAACAATGAGCAGTTCTTC.

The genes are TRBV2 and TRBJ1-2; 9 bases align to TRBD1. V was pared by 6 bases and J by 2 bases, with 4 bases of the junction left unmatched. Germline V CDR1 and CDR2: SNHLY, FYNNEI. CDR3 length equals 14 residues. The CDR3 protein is CASRMDRGNYGYTF. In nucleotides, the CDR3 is TGTGCCAGCAGGATGGACAGGGGAAACTATGGCTACACCTTC.

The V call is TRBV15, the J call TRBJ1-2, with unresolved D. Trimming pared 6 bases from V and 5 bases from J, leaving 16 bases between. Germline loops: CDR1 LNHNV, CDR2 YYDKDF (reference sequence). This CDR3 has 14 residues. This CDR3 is CATSPRTGSYGYTF. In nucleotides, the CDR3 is TGTGCCACCAGTCCCCGGACTGGTTCATATGGCTACACCTTC.

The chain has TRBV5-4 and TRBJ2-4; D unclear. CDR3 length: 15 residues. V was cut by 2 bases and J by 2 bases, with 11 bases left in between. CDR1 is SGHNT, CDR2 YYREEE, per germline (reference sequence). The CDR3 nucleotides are TGTGCCAGCAGCTTAGATCTATCATCCAAAAACATTCAGTACTTC. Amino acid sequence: CASSLDLSSKNIQYF.

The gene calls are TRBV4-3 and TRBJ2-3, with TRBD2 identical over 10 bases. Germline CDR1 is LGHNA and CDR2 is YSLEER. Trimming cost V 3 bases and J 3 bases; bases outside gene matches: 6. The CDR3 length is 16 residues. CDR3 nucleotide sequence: TGCGCCAGCAGCCAGCCTAGCGGGAGAAGGACAGATACGCAGTATTTT. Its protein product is CASSQPSGRRTDTQYF.

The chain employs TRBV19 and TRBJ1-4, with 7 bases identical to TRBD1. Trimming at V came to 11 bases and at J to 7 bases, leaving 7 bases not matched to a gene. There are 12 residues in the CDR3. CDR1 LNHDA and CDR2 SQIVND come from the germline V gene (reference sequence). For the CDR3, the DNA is TGTGCCGGCAAGGGGGCTGGTGAAAAACTGTTTTTT. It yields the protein CAGKGAGEKLFF.

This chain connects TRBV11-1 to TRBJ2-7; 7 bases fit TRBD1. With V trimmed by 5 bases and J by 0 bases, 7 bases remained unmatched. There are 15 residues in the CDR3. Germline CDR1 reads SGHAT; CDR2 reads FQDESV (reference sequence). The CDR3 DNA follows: TGTGCCAGCAGCACCCGACAGGGTTCCTCCTACGAGCAGTACTTC. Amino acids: CASSTRQGSSYEQYF.

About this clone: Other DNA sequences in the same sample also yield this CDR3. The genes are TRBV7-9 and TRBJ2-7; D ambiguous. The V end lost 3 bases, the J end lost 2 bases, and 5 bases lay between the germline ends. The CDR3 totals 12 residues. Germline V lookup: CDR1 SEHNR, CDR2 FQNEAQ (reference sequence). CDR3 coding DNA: TGTGCCAGCAGCTTCTCAGCCTACGAGCAGTACTTC. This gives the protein CASSFSAYEQYF. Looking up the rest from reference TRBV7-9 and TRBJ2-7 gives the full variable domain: DTGVSQNPRHKITKRGQNVTFRCDPISEHNRLYWYRQTLGQGPEFLTYFQNEAQLEKSRLLSDRFSAERPKGSFSTLEIQRTEQGDSAMYLCASSFSAYEQYFGPGTRLTVT.

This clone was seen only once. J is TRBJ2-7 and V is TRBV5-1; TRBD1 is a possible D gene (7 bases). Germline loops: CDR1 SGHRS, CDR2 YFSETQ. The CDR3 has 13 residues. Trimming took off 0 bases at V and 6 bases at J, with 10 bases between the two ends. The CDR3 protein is CASSLDQGGEQYF. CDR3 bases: TGCGCCAGCAGCTTGGACCAGGGGGGCGAGCAGTACTTC.